This T cell receptor (beta chain) came from a study of brain metastases from non-small cell lung cancer. The study's findings and limits: In roughly 64% of brain metastases, T-cell clones were expanded compared with matched primary tumors. Paired brain metastases and primary tumors largely shared TCR repertoires.

The data were produced by immunoSEQ multiplex PCR, yet TCRdb's version contains in-frame clones alone and is incomplete. The data contain 14,000 to 15,000 clones, under 85% of them seen just once; the ten biggest clones take up roughly 7.7%. Germline CDR1 is MRHNA and CDR2 is SNTAGT. This CDR3 spans 13 amino acids. V was clipped by 2 bases and J by 8 bases, with 9 bases between them. For this clone: The antigen is unknown.

This chain uses TRBV6-4 with TRBJ2-2; TRBD1 might be the D (5 bases). This clonotype was sampled from a donor over 35 with non-small cell lung cancer. Material for sequencing was primary lung tumor tissue. CDR3 nucleotides: TGTGCCAGCAGTGACGGGGCAGTTGGGGAGCTGTTTTTT. Protein sequence: CASSDGAVGELFF.